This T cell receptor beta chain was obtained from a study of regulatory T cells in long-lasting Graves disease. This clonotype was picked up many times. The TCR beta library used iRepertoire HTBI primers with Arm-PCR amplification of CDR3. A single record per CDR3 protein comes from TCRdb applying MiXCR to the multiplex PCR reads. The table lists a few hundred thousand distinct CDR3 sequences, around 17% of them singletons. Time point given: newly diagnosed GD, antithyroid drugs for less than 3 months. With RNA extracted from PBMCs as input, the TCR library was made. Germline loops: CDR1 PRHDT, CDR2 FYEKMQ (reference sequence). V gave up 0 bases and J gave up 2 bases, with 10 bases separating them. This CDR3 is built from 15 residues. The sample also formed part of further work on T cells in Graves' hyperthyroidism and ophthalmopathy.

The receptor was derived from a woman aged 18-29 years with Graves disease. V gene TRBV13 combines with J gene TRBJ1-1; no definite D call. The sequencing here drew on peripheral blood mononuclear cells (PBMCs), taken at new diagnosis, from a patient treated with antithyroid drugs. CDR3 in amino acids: CASSLGIGINTEAFF. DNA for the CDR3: TGTGCCAGCAGCTTAGGTATCGGGATTAACACTGAAGCTTTCTTT.